This TCR beta chain was recorded in a study of T-cell reconstitution after alpha-beta-depleted transplantation in children. In this sample, this clonotype turned up a few times. A library of TCRbeta sequences, prepared with unique molecular identifiers, was generated. TCRdb redid the calling of the PCR reads with MiXCR, one entry per CDR3 protein. Of more than 400,000 distinct CDR3 sequences detected, around two fifths appear once; the ten largest clones hold around a quarter. This TCR derives from a girl aged 2 to 9 with aplastic anemia, due to receive a stem cell transplant. Sequencing was performed on PBMCs, taken before TCRalphabeta/CD19-depleted stem cell transplant.

The CDR3 reads CSARVQGHSNQPQHF. The CDR3 DNA reads as TGCAGTGCTAGGGTTCAGGGACATAGCAATCAGCCCCAGCATTTT. This chain joins TRBV20-1 and TRBJ1-5, with a tentative D call TRBD1 (6 bases). From germline, CDR1 is DFQATT and CDR2 SNEGSKA (reference sequence). Trimming stripped 3 bases from V and 0 bases from J, with 12 bases between. This CDR3 spans 15 amino acids.